The clone carrying this T cell receptor (beta chain) was detected only a few times. This entry is derived from a study of shared clonotypes between healthy human individuals. CDR3 length: 13 amino acids. Per germline, CDR1 LGHNA and CDR2 YSLEER. V was cut by 1 base and J by 4 bases, with 6 bases left in between. All donors qualified as healthy HIV-negative adults and had experienced no recent acute infections or vaccinations. Profiling relied on immunoSEQ multiplex PCR, and the TCRdb table lists in-frame clones only, not all of them. Among about a million clones listed, around 77% were seen once. V and J are TRBV4-3 and TRBJ2-3, with D unresolved. The sample was memory CD4+ T cells from PBMCs. Indicated subset: CD45RA-negative fraction. The sequence derives from a man aged 18 to 30 in good health. Some clones in this sample may be carry-over from other donors' samples. The CDR3 here is CASSQGRPDTQYF. CDR3 sequence (DNA): TGCGCCAGCAGCCAAGGCCGGCCAGATACGCAGTATTTT.